The clone carrying this TCR beta chain occurred a few times. Its antigen remains unknown. Nonspecific anti-CD3/anti-CD28 bead stimulation represents the broad CD4+ T cell repertoire. Responding CD4+ T cells were sorted by upregulation of both CD40 ligand and CD69. The data derive from a study of persistence of HIV-infected CD4 T cells. General study results and limits: Antigen-responding cells were enriched for degenerate expanded CDR3beta sequences.

Sequencing used immunoSEQ version 4 in survey mode. Repertoires were generated with immunoSEQ multiplex PCR, while TCRdb's copy carries only in-frame clones and drops some. Counted here are approximately 45,000 clones, about 87% occurring once; the ten biggest clones make up roughly 0.45%. The CDR3 has 12 amino acids. Germline V gene data show CDR1 as GTSNPN and CDR2 as SVGIG (reference sequence). V was pared by 4 bases and J by 8 bases, with 14 bases between. The sequenced sample was CD4+ T cells sorted from PBMCs after roughly 18-hour stimulation, obtained from a patient who received antiretroviral therapy. The chain couples TRBV30 to TRBJ1-1; the D gene is possibly TRBD1 (5 bases). This sequence was found in an adult woman with HIV who was CMV-seropositive. The CDR3 coding sequence is TGTGCCTGGATGAGGTCGGCAGGGGAAGCTTTCTTT. This gives the protein CAWMRSAGEAFF.